Reported below is one TCR beta chain. These data come from a study of T cell responses to AZD1222 COVID-19 vaccine. Deletions cut 3 bases from V and 0 bases from J, with 12 bases between. Germline CDR1 and CDR2: LGHDT and YNNKEL (reference sequence). The CDR3 totals 16 residues. The data were produced by immunoSEQ multiplex PCR, yet TCRdb's version contains in-frame clones alone and is incomplete. The table includes about 140,000 clones, approximately 84% detected once. The specimen comprised peripheral blood, sampled on day 0 of AZD1222 vaccination. The sequence came from an adult in good health. The genes are TRBV3-1 (or the pseudogene TRBV3-2) and TRBJ1-3; D not resolved. The CDR3 sequence: CASSQVRQGSGNTIYF. For the CDR3, the DNA is TGTGCCAGCAGCCAGGTCAGACAAGGCTCTGGAAACACCATATATTTT.